Sequencing of this T cell receptor beta chain was carried out in a study of shared clonotypes between healthy human individuals. This CDR3 spans 14 amino acids. V was clipped by 0 bases and J by 2 bases, with 8 bases between them. Per the germline V gene, CDR1 is SGDLS and CDR2 is YYNGEE. Only in-frame clones appear in the TCRdb table, and some are missing; sequencing was by immunoSEQ multiplex PCR. The table lists a few million clones, more than 90% of them singletons. This clone was seen a single time. Material for sequencing was naive CD4+ T cells sorted from blood. Documented subset: CD45RA+ positively selected. V is TRBV9 and J is TRBJ2-5, with D unresolved. This receptor was taken from a man aged 18 to 30 in good health. In DNA, the CDR3 is TGTGCCAGCAGCGTAGCGTCCTGGCAAGAGACCCAGTACTTC. Amino acid sequence: CASSVASWQETQYF.